The 9 T cell receptor beta chains in this list originate from one sample, sequenced in a study of blood T cell repertoires in COVID-19. Data came from immunoSEQ multiplex PCR; TCRdb stores just in-frame clones and leaves some out. The data contain a few hundred thousand clones, roughly 90% of them seen just once; the ten biggest clones take up roughly 2%. The sequenced sample consisted of peripheral blood. These TCRs come from a woman in her fifties or sixties with acute or convalescent COVID-19.

The chain links TRBV19 to TRBJ1-1; D call uncertain. V shed 1 base and J shed 1 base, with 7 bases lying between them. The CDR3 runs 14 residues. Germline V gene lookup returns CDR1 LNHDA and CDR2 SQIVND (reference sequence). The CDR3 sequence is CASSIGSGNTEAFF. The CDR3 nucleotides read TGTGCCAGTAGTATAGGGTCAGGGAACACTGAAGCTTTCTTT.

This chain connects TRBV6-6 to TRBJ2-1; the D is unclear. The CDR3 runs to 15 residues. Germline V gene sequence: CDR1 MNHNY, CDR2 SVGAGI (reference sequence). With 2 bases removed from V and 7 bases from J, the gap between germline ends came to 15 bases. The CDR3 DNA sequence: TGTGCCAGCAGTTACGTGGGCCTGACGAAAAATGAGCAGTTCTTC. Translating it yields CASSYVGLTKNEQFF.

This clone was found once. The chain employs TRBV5-1 and TRBJ1-1, with a tentative D call TRBD1 (6 bases). Germline V gene sequence: CDR1 SGHRS, CDR2 YFSETQ. Trimming pared 3 bases from V and 2 bases from J, leaving 17 bases between. The CDR3 is 16 amino acids. CDR3 region: CASSSRARGGNTEAFF. CDR3 sequence (DNA): TGCGCCAGCAGCTCTAGGGCCAGGGGCGGAAACACTGAAGCTTTCTTT.

This CDR3 reads CASSSGGAEETQYF. The CDR3 DNA sequence: TGCGCCAGCAGCTCCGGGGGGGCAGAAGAGACCCAGTACTTC. This chain uses TRBV5-1 with TRBJ2-5, with TRBD2 matching 8 bases. CDR3 size: 14 residues. Germline CDR1 reads SGHRS; CDR2 reads YFSETQ. V gave up 3 bases and J gave up 3 bases; unmatched junction bases: 4.

The chain couples TRBV6-6 to TRBJ1-5, with D perhaps TRBD1 (5 bases). Trimming removed 8 bases at V and 3 bases at J, with 8 bases between. Germline-derived CDR1 and CDR2 are MNHNY and SVGAGI (reference sequence). The CDR3 has 12 amino acids. The DNA of the CDR3 is TGTGCCAGCGGCGGGACCAATCAGCCCCAGCATTTT. It specifies CASGGTNQPQHF.

The count of this clone is one. This rearrangement joins TRBV7-6 to TRBJ2-3; 15 bases align to TRBD2. Germline-derived CDR1 and CDR2 are SGHVS and FNYEAQ. Losses at the gene ends were 5 bases for V and 5 bases for J; bases not matched to a gene: 5. The CDR3 runs to 16 residues. The CDR3 DNA reads as TGTGCCAGCAGCCTCGGACTAGCGGGAGGGGTAGATACGCAGTATTTT. Protein product: CASSLGLAGGVDTQYF.

This chain joins TRBV12-3 or TRBV12-4 and TRBJ1-2, with D maybe TRBD1 (5 bases). The V and J ends lost 2 bases and 5 bases respectively, with 9 bases between them. The CDR3 has 13 residues. CDR3 protein: CASSLFQGYGYTF. Here the CDR3 DNA reads TGTGCCAGCAGTTTATTCCAGGGTTATGGCTACACCTTC.

The gene calls are TRBV5-8 and TRBJ1-1, with D uncertain. Looked up from germline, CDR1 is SGHTS and CDR2 is YDEGEE. Between the trimmed V and J ends, which lost 4 bases and 6 bases, there was a span of 16 bases. The CDR3 consists of 14 residues. CDR3 nucleotide sequence: TGTGCCAGCAGCCTGAACACCCGAAACGCTGAAGCTTTCTTT. Encoded protein: CASSLNTRNAEAFF. The entire variable domain, with the rest obtained from reference TRBV5-8 and TRBJ1-1, is as follows: EAGVTQSPTHLIKTRGQQATLRCSPISGHTSVYWYQQALGLGLQFLLWYDEGEERNRGNFPPRFSGRQFPNYSSELNVNALELEDSALYLCASSLNTRNAEAFFGQGTRLTVV.

The chain carries TRBV11-2 and TRBJ2-3; 9 bases match TRBD2. CDR3 length: 17 residues. V shed 5 bases and J 0 bases; nucleotides not matched to a gene: 9. CDR1 and CDR2 from the germline V gene are SGHAT and FQNNGV. The CDR3 loop reads CASSPSASGDSTDTQYF. CDR3 DNA sequence: TGTGCCAGCAGCCCATCCGCTAGCGGGGACAGCACAGATACGCAGTATTTT.